The table lists the clone carrying this TCR beta chain with a few counts. Chemo-refractory metastatic non-small-cell lung cancer patients underwent focal radiation alongside CTLA-4 blockade with ipilimumab. The sample is drawn from a study of radiotherapy plus CTLA-4 blockade in lung cancer. Between the trimmed V and J ends, which lost 2 bases and 2 bases, there was a span of 11 bases. CDR1 is SGHTA, CDR2 FQGNSA, per germline. This CDR3 is 15 amino acids long. Profiled with immunoSEQ multiplex PCR; TCRdb holds only in-frame clones, not every one. Here the sample spans some 92,000 clones, roughly four fifths being singletons.

The chain couples TRBV7-2 to TRBJ2-3; TRBD1 might be the D (6 bases). This specimen consisted of peripheral blood, obtained from a patient treated with radiotherapy plus ipilimumab. The receptor's source is a human donor with non-small cell lung cancer who had a partial response to radiotherapy plus ipilimumab. Here the CDR3 reads CASSLIGGSTDTQYF. In nucleotides, the CDR3 is TGTGCCAGCAGCTTAATAGGGGGTTCCACAGATACGCAGTATTTT.